This is a list of T cell receptor beta chains from one sample in a study of immune characterization of retroperitoneal liposarcoma. TCRdb used MiXCR to reprocess the PCR reads, holding one entry per CDR3 protein. The sample lists over 8,000 distinct CDR3 sequences, less than 40% occurring once. The source material was tumor tissue. Receptors were obtained from a male donor with retroperitoneal liposarcoma. Each CDR3 is given with its conserved first and last residue. D genes are given only for firm matches. Some rows mark clone size as missing; the rest say once, few, many or name a class of expanded clone.

CDR3: CASSSDRGVLNIQYF
DNA: TGTGCCAGCAGCAGCGACAGGGGGGTTTTGAACATTCAGTACTTC
J: TRBJ2-4
V: TRBV6-1
D: TRBD1
size: once

CDR3: CASSDPRVQETQYF
DNA: TGTGCCAGCAGTGATCCCAGGGTGCAAGAGACCCAGTACTTC
J: TRBJ2-5
V: TRBV25-1
D: -
size: -

CDR3: CASGSSYEQYF
DNA: TGTGCCAGTGGAAGCTCCTACGAGCAGTACTTC
J: TRBJ2-7
V: TRBV6-1
D: -
size: many

CDR3: CASSYGDRGQTDTQYF
DNA: TGTGCCAGCAGTTACGGAGACAGGGGGCAAACAGATACGCAGTATTTT
J: TRBJ2-3
V: TRBV6-5
D: TRBD1
size: -

CDR3: CASSGIAGQLYEQFF
DNA: TGTGCCAGCAGTGGAATAGCGGGACAACTCTACGAGCAGTTCTTC
J: TRBJ2-1
V: TRBV6-1
D: TRBD2
size: few

CDR3: CASSEGWGFGTDTQYF
DNA: TGTGCCAGCAGTGAAGGTTGGGGATTCGGCACAGATACGCAGTATTTT
J: TRBJ2-3
V: TRBV6-1
D: -
size: medium-sized

CDR3: CASSPWTISYEQYF
DNA: TGTGCCAGCAGCCCCTGGACCATTTCCTACGAGCAGTACTTC
J: TRBJ2-7
V: TRBV7-2
D: -
size: many

CDR3: CASSEARASGQETQFF
DNA: TGTGCCAGCAGTGAAGCCCGGGCTAGCGGACAAGAGACCCAGTTCTTC
J: TRBJ2-1
V: TRBV6-1
D: TRBD2
size: -

CDR3: CASSLAASGGIYEQFF
DNA: TGTGCCAGCAGCTTAGCGGCTAGCGGGGGGATCTACGAGCAGTTCTTC
J: TRBJ2-1
V: TRBV7-8
D: TRBD2
size: -

CDR3: CASSLQPGTGTTGTQLVQFF
DNA: TGTGCCAGCAGCTTACAGCCCGGGACAGGGACTACCGGGACGCAGTTGGTGCAGTTCTTC
J: TRBJ2-1
V: TRBV7-6
D: TRBD1
size: many

CDR3: CASSEVTSGSSRFF
DNA: TGTGCCAGCAGTGAAGTCACTAGCGGGAGCAGTAGGTTCTTC
J: TRBJ2-1
V: TRBV6-1
D: TRBD2
size: -

CDR3: CASSRTGLAQYF
DNA: TGTGCCAGCAGCCGAACGGGACTAGCGCAGTATTTT
J: TRBJ2-3
V: TRBV11-3
D: TRBD2
size: few

CDR3: CAGSETPPPEQYF
DNA: TGCGCCGGCAGTGAAACACCTCCGCCCGAGCAGTACTTC
J: TRBJ2-7
V: TRBV10-2
D: -
size: -

CDR3: CASIQRGILRYEQYF
DNA: TGTGCCAGCATCCAGAGAGGGATTTTAAGGTACGAGCAGTACTTC
J: TRBJ2-7
V: TRBV28
D: -
size: -

CDR3: CASSLSPLPQVGIQYF
DNA: TGTGCCAGCAGTTTATCTCCTCTTCCCCAAGTAGGCATTCAGTACTTC
J: TRBJ2-4
V: TRBV12-3/TRBV12-4
D: -
size: large

CDR3: CASRNGRGSIFTDTQYF
DNA: TGTGCCAGCAGGAATGGACGGGGGAGCATTTTCACAGATACGCAGTATTTT
J: TRBJ2-3
V: TRBV6-1
D: -
size: -

CDR3: CASSFTGTSDEQYF
DNA: TGTGCCAGCAGTTTCACAGGGACTAGCGATGAGCAGTACTTC
J: TRBJ2-4
V: TRBV12-3/TRBV12-4
D: TRBD2
size: few

CDR3: CASIKGSLGETQYF
DNA: TGTGCCAGCATCAAAGGGAGCTTGGGAGAGACCCAGTACTTC
J: TRBJ2-5
V: TRBV6-6
D: -
size: -

CDR3: CASRAEGASYNEQYF
DNA: TGTGCCAGCAGGGCCGAGGGTGCCTCCTACAATGAGCAGTACTTC
J: TRBJ2-7
V: TRBV11-3
D: -
size: -

CDR3: CASSVGLAYNTDTQYF
DNA: TGTGCCAGCAGTGTTGGACTAGCCTACAACACAGATACGCAGTATTTT
J: TRBJ2-3
V: TRBV6-1
D: TRBD2
size: -

CDR3: CASSFPRSGTSTDTQYF
DNA: TGTGCCAGCAGCTTTCCACGAAGCGGGACCAGCACAGATACGCAGTATTTT
J: TRBJ2-3
V: TRBV7-2
D: TRBD2
size: many

CDR3: CASSDGRGRYNEQYF
DNA: TGTGCCAGCAGTGACGGGCGGGGTAGGTACAATGAGCAGTACTTC
J: TRBJ2-5
V: TRBV6-4
D: -
size: -

CDR3: CASSNRFGANVLTF
DNA: TGTGCCAGCAGCAACAGGTTTGGGGCCAACGTCCTGACTTTC
J: TRBJ2-6
V: TRBV6-4
D: -
size: -